This TCR beta chain was observed in a study of PD-L1 blockade in urothelial cancer. About the study: Beginning in about 2014, patients received atezolizumab, given as 1,200 mg intravenously every 3 weeks.

TCRdb keeps only in-frame clones here, not all; method: immunoSEQ multiplex PCR. The sample has 95,000 to 100,000 clones; roughly 87% are singletons. Germline CDR1 SGHRS, CDR2 YFSETQ. Between the trimmed V and J ends, which lost 4 bases and 2 bases, there was a span of 13 bases. CDR3 length equals 14 residues. Regarding time point: pretreatment peripheral blood. This receptor was obtained from a man aged 55 to 70 with urothelial cancer. The chain is built from TRBV5-1 and TRBJ2-7; no clear D. Sequencing used PBMCs, obtained around atezolizumab (anti-PD-L1) treatment. CDR3 residues: CASSLVPGPYEQYF. The CDR3 nucleotides read TGCGCCAGCAGCCTGGTCCCAGGCCCCTACGAGCAGTACTTC.